The 21 T cell receptor beta chains below come from one sample, sequenced in a study of graft-versus-host responses after intestinal transplantation. Their antigen targets remain unknown. TCRdb's copy holds only in-frame clones and misses some; the assay was immunoSEQ multiplex PCR. Altogether tens of thousands of clones are present, 75% to 95% being singletons, with the ten largest covering nearly 0.5%. The sample here was unstimulated CD8+ T cells sorted from spleen or lymph node cells, taken before intestinal transplant. The receptors derive from a human donor who received an intestinal transplant.

The chain has TRBV6-1 and TRBJ2-7; a possible D gene is TRBD1 (6 bases). The germline V gene encodes CDR1 MNHNS and CDR2 SASEGT. The CDR3 covers 13 residues. Trimming pared 5 bases from V and 2 bases from J, leaving 10 bases between. CDR3 in amino acids: CASSSRQAYEQYF. In DNA, the CDR3 is TGTGCCAGCAGTTCGAGACAGGCCTACGAGCAGTACTTC.

About this clone: Other DNA sequences of this sample code for an identical CDR3. J is TRBJ2-7 and V is TRBV4-3; 7 bases are shared with TRBD2. CDR1 LGHNA and CDR2 YSLEER come from the germline V gene. CDR3 length: 14 amino acids. V shed 1 base, J shed 3 bases, and the junction held 3 bases outside the gene matches. The CDR3 nucleotides are TGCGCCAGCAGCCAAGGACGCGGGGGCTACGAGCAGTACTTC. This translates into CASSQGRGGYEQYF.

The chain links TRBV7-9 to TRBJ2-7; the D gene is possibly TRBD2 (5 bases). CDR3 length: 15 amino acids. Germline values: CDR1 SEHNR, CDR2 FQNEAQ (reference sequence). V lost 3 bases and J 0 bases, leaving 12 bases between the germline ends. CDR3 sequence: CASSLEERGSYEQYF. The CDR3 DNA is TGTGCCAGCAGCTTGGAGGAAAGAGGCTCCTACGAGCAGTACTTC.

The V gene is TRBV2, the J gene TRBJ2-1, with TRBD1 matching over 9 bases. Germline V gives CDR1 SNHLY, CDR2 FYNNEI. The ends lost 6 bases at V and 2 bases at J; junction bases unmatched: 8. The CDR3 is 16 residues long. The CDR3 sequence: CASRRRDRVPYNEQFF. CDR3 bases: TGTGCCAGCAGACGCCGGGACAGGGTCCCCTACAATGAGCAGTTCTTC. Supplemented by reference TRBV2 and TRBJ2-1, the full variable domain reads EPEVTQTPSHQVTQMGQEVILRCVPISNHLYFYWYRQILGQKVEFLVSFYNNEISEKSEIFDDQFSVERPDGSNFTLKIRSTKLEDSAMYFCASRRRDRVPYNEQFFGPGTRLTVL.

The genes are TRBV4-3 and TRBJ2-7; D is uncertain. The germline V and J ends were trimmed by 4 bases and 0 bases, with 10 bases remaining between them. The germline V gene has CDR1 LGHNA and CDR2 YSLEER. This CDR3 region has 14 residues. The CDR3 here is CASSPRSYSYEQYF. CDR3 coding DNA: TGCGCCAGCAGCCCGCGCTCCTACTCCTACGAGCAGTACTTC.

V and J are TRBV27 and TRBJ2-3; no clear D gene. The germline V gene has CDR1 MNHEY and CDR2 SMNVEV (reference sequence). Trimming shortened V by 6 bases and J by 4 bases, and 11 bases separated the two germline ends. The CDR3 contains 13 residues. The CDR3 sequence is CASSSLESDTQYF. CDR3 DNA: TGTGCCAGCAGCTCTCTAGAATCAGATACGCAGTATTTT.

The chain is built from TRBV27 and TRBJ1-2, with 9 positions matching TRBD1. CDR1 and CDR2 (germline): MNHEY, SMNVEV (reference sequence). The CDR3 extends over 14 amino acids. The V segment lost 3 bases and the J segment 2 bases; nucleotides outside the gene matches: 1. The CDR3 loop reads CASSFTGGNYGYTF. In DNA form, the CDR3 reads TGTGCCAGCAGTTTTACAGGGGGCAACTATGGCTACACCTTC.

The J gene is TRBJ2-7, the V gene TRBV4-3, with TRBD2 matching 9 bases. The CDR3 is 15 residues long. Germline V lookup: CDR1 LGHNA, CDR2 YSLEER. V gave up 4 bases and J gave up 2 bases; unmatched junction bases: 6. As DNA, the CDR3 is TGCGCCAGCAGCCTATTAGCGGGGGACACCTACGAGCAGTACTTC. It translates to CASSLLAGDTYEQYF.

The rearrangement links TRBV7-9 to TRBJ2-6; D unresolved. The V and J ends lost 5 bases and 2 bases respectively, with 13 bases between them. CDR1 is SEHNR, CDR2 FQNEAQ, per germline (reference sequence). The length of the CDR3 is 16 residues. CDR3 sequence reads: CASSLSRGTGANVLTF. The CDR3 nucleotides read TGTGCCAGCAGCCTCTCGCGAGGAACTGGGGCCAACGTCCTGACTTTC.

This chain uses TRBV6-4 with TRBJ1-1; D unclear. With 1 base removed from V and 5 bases from J, the gap between germline ends came to 8 bases. Germline V gene sequence: CDR1 MRHNA, CDR2 SNTAGT. The CDR3 has 13 amino acids. CDR3 sequence: CASSDWAGTEAFF. CDR3 DNA sequence: TGTGCCAGCAGTGACTGGGCTGGGACTGAAGCTTTCTTT.

The table lists this clone with a count of one. The rearrangement uses TRBV7-9 and TRBJ2-7, with 10 bases that match TRBD1. With 5 bases clipped from V and 6 bases from J, the junction kept 4 bases outside the gene matches. The CDR3 loop spans 13 amino acids. From germline, CDR1 is SEHNR and CDR2 FQNEAQ (reference sequence). The CDR3 protein is CASSPWTGGEQYF. The CDR3 DNA is TGTGCCAGCAGCCCCTGGACAGGGGGCGAGCAGTACTTC.

The rearrangement links TRBV7-2 to TRBJ1-2, with no clear D. CDR1 is SGHTA and CDR2 is FQGNSA in the germline V gene. This CDR3 is 12 amino acids long. V was cut by 5 bases and J by 4 bases, with 8 bases left in between. The CDR3 spells CASSAGSYGYTF. CDR3 DNA: TGTGCCAGCAGCGCTGGCTCCTATGGCTACACCTTC.

This chain joins TRBV27 and TRBJ2-1; 7 bases are shared with TRBD2. The CDR3 is 15 residues long. With V trimmed by 2 bases and J by 5 bases, 6 bases remained unmatched. Germline lookup yields CDR1 MNHEY and CDR2 SMNVEV (reference sequence). This chain's CDR3 is CASSLMGEGNNEQFF. CDR3 in DNA: TGTGCCAGCAGTTTAATGGGGGAGGGCAACAATGAGCAGTTCTTC.

This chain links TRBV4-1 with TRBJ2-2; TRBD1 matches at 11 bases. This CDR3 comprises 17 residues. V lost 2 bases and J lost 4; bases outside the gene matches: 6. Germline V gene sequence: CDR1 MGHRA, CDR2 YSYEKL. The CDR3 protein is CASSQNPGTGGTGELFF. CDR3 nucleotide sequence: TGCGCCAGCAGCCAAAACCCCGGGACAGGGGGCACCGGGGAGCTGTTTTTT.

J is TRBJ2-7 and V is TRBV7-9, with TRBD1 matching 7 bases. This CDR3 comprises 13 residues. V was pared by 5 bases and J by 4 bases, with 5 bases of the junction left unmatched. Germline V gives CDR1 SEHNR, CDR2 FQNEAQ (reference sequence). CDR3 DNA sequence: TGTGCCAGCAGCCCAATGACAGGGTACGAGCAGTACTTC. Protein product: CASSPMTGYEQYF.

The chain links TRBV19 to TRBJ2-5; 13 nucleotides match TRBD2. This CDR3 spans 16 amino acids. The trim removed 5 bases at V and 3 bases at J, leaving 6 bases unmatched. Per the germline V gene, CDR1 is LNHDA and CDR2 is SQIVND (reference sequence). This CDR3 reads CASSERLAGGKETQYF. The CDR3 DNA reads as TGTGCCAGTAGTGAACGACTAGCGGGGGGTAAAGAGACCCAGTACTTC.

The chain carries TRBV7-9 and TRBJ2-6; D gene uncertain. The CDR3 consists of 19 residues. V lost 5 bases, J lost 0 bases, and 20 bases lay in between. Germline values: CDR1 SEHNR, CDR2 FQNEAQ (reference sequence). The CDR3 bases are TGTGCCAGCAGCATCCCTCTCAGGCCCCCTCTCTCTGGGGCCAACGTCCTGACTTTC. It encodes CASSIPLRPPLSGANVLTF.

The V gene is TRBV10-3, the J gene TRBJ1-1, with D perhaps TRBD1 (6 bases). Germline V lookup: CDR1 ENHRY, CDR2 SYGVKD. Trimming took off 1 base at V and 3 bases at J, with 12 bases between the two ends. The CDR3 covers 15 residues. The CDR3 sequence is CAISEWGLEDTEAFF. As DNA, the CDR3 is TGTGCCATCAGTGAGTGGGGGCTGGAGGACACTGAAGCTTTCTTT.

The chain links TRBV7-9 to TRBJ2-7; TRBD2 is a possible D gene (6 bases). CDR3 length equals 17 residues. Trimming took 3 bases from V and 3 from J, leaving 21 bases between them. The germline CDR1 and CDR2 sequences are SEHNR and FQNEAQ (reference sequence). The CDR3 region is CASSFYWDKAGNYEQYF. DNA for the CDR3: TGTGCCAGCAGCTTTTACTGGGATAAAGCGGGCAACTACGAGCAGTACTTC.

The rearrangement joins TRBV9 to TRBJ2-2, with 12 bases identical to TRBD2. The trim removed 3 bases at V and 5 bases at J, leaving 5 bases unmatched. CDR3 length: 16 residues. CDR1 and CDR2 (germline): SGDLS, YYNGEE. The CDR3 DNA reads TGTGCCAGCAGCGCAGGACTAGCGGGGACTACCGGGGAGCTGTTTTTT. This translates into CASSAGLAGTTGELFF.

This chain joins TRBV27 and TRBJ2-1; TRBD1 matches at 7 bases. V lost 5 bases, J lost 0 bases, and 4 bases stayed unmatched. CDR3 length equals 15 residues. Germline CDR1 and CDR2: MNHEY and SMNVEV (reference sequence). The CDR3 is CASSIQGSSYNEQFF. In DNA form, the CDR3 reads TGTGCCAGCAGTATACAGGGGAGCTCCTACAATGAGCAGTTCTTC.